Presented here are 18 T cell receptor beta chains from one specimen sequenced in a study of Ad26.COV2.S vaccination and SARS-CoV-2 variants. TCRdb keeps only in-frame clones here, not all; method: immunoSEQ multiplex PCR. The table records 200,000 to 250,000 clones, over 75% of them present only once. Stated treatment: around 19 received Ad26.COV2.S at low or high dose, single or two shots; several received placebo; per-sample allocation not given. Sampling was performed 63 days after the first vaccine or placebo injection. Source: peripheral blood, taken in a trial of Ad26.COV2.S vaccine versus placebo. These receptors were taken from a person aged 18-60 years who received the Ad26.COV2.S COVID-19 vaccine or a placebo.

About this clone itself: At one end, the junction sequence differs from germline, possibly due to a read error. The CDR3 region has the DNA TGTGCCAGCAGTGACTCCTACGAGCAGTACTTC. Protein product: CASSDSYEQYF. The gene calls are TRBV6-2 or TRBV6-3 and TRBJ2-7; D not certain. Germline CDR1 reads MNHEY; CDR2 reads SVGEGT. The CDR3 has 11 residues.

The chain employs TRBV18 and TRBJ1-3, with unresolved D. This CDR3 has 13 residues. Germline V CDR1 and CDR2: KGHSH, LQKENI. The V and J ends lost 0 bases and 4 bases respectively, with 4 bases between them. CDR3 nucleotides: TGTGCCAGCTCACCACCAGGGGGAAACACCATATATTTT. This gives the protein CASSPPGGNTIYF. The full variable domain, with the rest looked up from reference TRBV18 and TRBJ1-3, is NAGVMQNPRHLVRRRGQEARLRCSPMKGHSHVYWYRQLPEEGLKFMVYLQKENIIDESGMPKERFSAEFPKEGPSILRIQQVVRGDSAAYFCASSPPGGNTIYFGEGSWLTVV.

This clone was recorded a few times. The V call is TRBV30, the J call TRBJ2-1; TRBD2 agrees at 8 bases. The CDR3 covers 15 residues. Germline V gives CDR1 GTSNPN, CDR2 SVGIG (reference sequence). The junction had 4 bases not matched to a gene; V was cut back by 0 bases and J by 3 bases. This CDR3 reads CAWSVQAGDYNEQFF. In nucleotides, the CDR3 is TGTGCCTGGAGTGTACAAGCGGGGGACTACAATGAGCAGTTCTTC.

The V and J genes are TRBV12-3 or TRBV12-4 and TRBJ2-3, with TRBD1 identical over 9 bases. V lost 5 bases, J lost 6 bases, and 3 bases stayed unmatched. CDR3 length: 13 residues. The CDR3: CASSLTGGDTQYF. In nucleotides, the CDR3 is TGTGCCAGCAGTCTTACAGGGGGCGATACGCAGTATTTT.

Ten or more counts support this clone. The CDR3: CASSSRLWRGYTDTQYF. In DNA, the CDR3 is TGTGCCAGCTCAAGCCGACTATGGCGGGGATACACAGATACGCAGTATTTT. The chain has TRBV18 and TRBJ2-3; tentatively, D is TRBD2 (6 bases). CDR1 is KGHSH and CDR2 is LQKENI in the germline V gene. V was trimmed by 5 bases and J by 2 bases, leaving 20 bases between them. This CDR3 has 17 residues. The variable domain in full, with the rest retrieved from reference TRBV18 and TRBJ2-3, is NAGVMQNPRHLVRRRGQEARLRCSPMKGHSHVYWYRQLPEEGLKFMVYLQKENIIDESGMPKERFSAEFPKEGPSILRIQQVVRGDSAAYFCASSSRLWRGYTDTQYFGPGTRLTVL.

This clone has a handful of counts. The V and J genes are TRBV4-1 and TRBJ2-7; 8 bases are shared with TRBD2. After removal of 6 bases from V and 4 bases from J, the junction contained 8 bases not matched to a gene. Germline V gives CDR1 MGHRA, CDR2 YSYEKL. The CDR3 loop spans 14 amino acids. The CDR3 here is CASSRGGQGYEQYF. In DNA, the CDR3 is TGCGCCAGCAGTCGCGGGGGGCAGGGGTACGAGCAGTACTTC.

CDR3 coding DNA: TGTGCCAGCAGCTTAAAATCTGGCAGCGGGAGCGTCGAGACCCAGTACTTC. This sequence encodes CASSLKSGSGSVETQYF. The chain links TRBV11-3 to TRBJ2-5, with TRBD2 matching 8 bases. The ends lost 2 bases at V and 5 bases at J; junction bases unmatched: 13. The germline V gene has CDR1 SGHNT and CDR2 YENEEA. This CDR3 is built from 17 residues.

J is TRBJ1-2 and V is TRBV5-8; D not resolved. This CDR3 has 13 residues. Deletions cut 0 bases from V and 4 bases from J, with 7 bases between. CDR1 SGHTS and CDR2 YDEGEE come from the germline V gene. The CDR3 DNA is TGTGCCAGCAGCTTGGGGCGGATCTATGGCTACACCTTC. Translated: CASSLGRIYGYTF.

The rearrangement uses TRBV7-9 and TRBJ1-2; possibly TRBD1 for D (5 bases). This CDR3 contains 14 residues. Germline values: CDR1 SEHNR, CDR2 FQNEAQ (reference sequence). The V gene lost 5 bases and the J gene lost 3 bases, with 13 bases spanning the gap. CDR3 region: CASSAPRGYYGYTF. CDR3 in DNA: TGTGCCAGCAGCGCGCCGCGGGGGTACTATGGCTACACCTTC.

The chain carries TRBV3-1 (or the pseudogene TRBV3-2) and TRBJ1-2; D unclear. The germline V and J ends were trimmed by 0 bases and 14 bases, with 13 bases remaining between them. The CDR3 loop spans 12 amino acids. Germline-derived CDR1 and CDR2 are LGHDT and YNNKEL (reference sequence). In DNA, the CDR3 is TGTGCCAGCAGCCAAGATATTAAGGGTAAAACCTTC. It specifies CASSQDIKGKTF.

This CDR3 reads CASSGQGKDEKLFF. CDR3 nucleotide sequence: TGTGCCAGCAGCGGACAGGGGAAGGATGAAAAACTGTTTTTT. The chain couples TRBV28 to TRBJ1-4, with 9 bases that match TRBD1. From germline, CDR1 is MDHEN and CDR2 SYDVKM. J gave up 6 bases and V 6 bases, and 5 bases lay outside the gene matches. This CDR3 has 14 residues.

The CDR3 sequence: CASRKGTTNNQPQHF. The CDR3 nucleotides read TGCGCCAGTCGCAAGGGCACCACTAACAATCAGCCCCAGCATTTT. The chain couples TRBV10-2 to TRBJ1-5; D ambiguous. The germline gives CDR1 WSHSY, CDR2 SAAADI. Trimming cost V 9 bases and J 3 bases, with 18 bases left between them. This CDR3 is 15 amino acids long.

V usage is TRBV24-1 and J usage is TRBJ1-2; no definite D call. The length of the CDR3 is 12 residues. Germline V CDR1 and CDR2: KGHDR, SFDVKD. V lost 3 bases and J 8 bases, leaving 9 bases between the germline ends. The CDR3 loop is CATSDSLGGYTF. The CDR3 bases are TGTGCCACCAGTGATAGCTTGGGAGGCTACACCTTC.

This clone has a single count. The chain employs TRBV5-1 and TRBJ2-3; 12 bases map to TRBD1. The V gene end was trimmed by 3 bases and the J gene end by 1 base; junction bases not matched to a gene: 9. The CDR3 contains 18 residues. CDR1 and CDR2 from the germline V gene are SGHRS and YFSETQ. The CDR3 DNA follows: TGCGCCAGCAGCTCTTCGGGACAGGGGGCGCGAGGCACAGATACGCAGTATTTT. It translates to CASSSSGQGARGTDTQYF.

The rearrangement uses TRBV30 and TRBJ2-1; D is unclear. The V gene's germline CDR1 is GTSNPN and CDR2 SVGIG (reference sequence). The CDR3 has 12 amino acids. The germline V and J ends were trimmed by 3 bases and 7 bases, with 10 bases remaining between them. CDR3 region: CAWRLLKNEQFF. CDR3 nucleotides: TGTGCCTGGAGGCTCCTTAAAAATGAGCAGTTCTTC.

J is TRBJ1-3 and V is TRBV30; no firm D call. Trimming removed 2 bases from V and 0 bases from J, with 11 bases in between. CDR3 length: 15 amino acids. The germline V gene encodes CDR1 GTSNPN and CDR2 SVGIG (reference sequence). CDR3 region: CAWSFRRTSGNTIYF. For the CDR3, the DNA is TGTGCCTGGAGTTTCAGGCGAACCTCTGGAAACACCATATATTTT.

The chain uses TRBV6-2 or TRBV6-3 and TRBJ1-2, with D uncertain. Germline assignment: CDR1 MNHEY and CDR2 SVGEGT. The V end was cut by 1 base, the J end by 1 base, with 1 base between. This CDR3 comprises 12 residues. CDR3 protein: CASSYYNYGYTF. CDR3 nucleotide sequence: TGTGCCAGCAGTTACTATAACTATGGCTACACCTTC.

The CDR3: CASSLPGLAGGSPYNEQFF. CDR3 DNA: TGTGCCAGCAGCTTGCCTGGACTAGCGGGAGGGTCCCCCTACAATGAGCAGTTCTTC. This chain uses TRBV5-4 with TRBJ2-1; 15 positions match TRBD2. The CDR3 covers 19 residues. V trimming: 1 base; J trimming: 2 bases; junction bases outside the gene matches: 7. The germline V gene has CDR1 SGHNT and CDR2 YYREEE (reference sequence). The full variable domain, in which reference TRBV5-4 and TRBJ2-1 provide the parts outside the CDR3, is ETGVTQSPTHLIKTRGQQVTLRCSSQSGHNTVSWYQQALGQGPQFIFQYYREEENGRGNFPPRFSGLQFPNYSSELNVNALELDDSALYLCASSLPGLAGGSPYNEQFFGPGTRLTVL.